This T cell receptor beta chain was observed in a study of vaccination and CD4 T cells after COVID-19. Study in general: Subjects got two shots of BNT162b2 or mRNA-1273 vaccine.

This clonotype was seen more than once but under ten times. Antigen: not known. The treatment is: 10-day PBMC culture with coronavirus spike peptide pools or control peptides (ViraFEST assay). Sequenced with the Oncomine TCR Beta short-read assay was DNA taken from cultured CD4+ T cells. TCRdb re-called the PCR reads with MiXCR, one entry per CDR3 protein. Counted here are roughly 18,000 distinct CDR3 sequences, approximately 50% occurring once; the ten biggest clones make up about 16%. Sample: CD4+ T cells from blood, cultured in vitro. This TCR was sampled from a human donor who had recovered from COVID-19.

CDR3 residues: CATSRQGATEAFF. The CDR3 DNA reads TGTGCCACCAGCCGACAGGGGGCGACTGAAGCTTTCTTT. V gene TRBV15 combines with J gene TRBJ1-1; 10 bases align to TRBD1. V lost 5 bases, J lost 5 bases, and 2 bases stayed unmatched. Germline assignment: CDR1 LNHNV and CDR2 YYDKDF (reference sequence). The CDR3 covers 13 residues.